The source of this T cell receptor (beta chain) is a study of T cell repertoires in cytomegalovirus infection (dated by TCRdb to about 2019). Background for the entire study: Peptide stimulations targeted recently identified HLA-C-restricted CMV epitopes, whose presentation resists viral immunomodulation, together with well-studied HLA-B-restricted epitopes. Donor HLA type was relevant to the analysis, because carriage of CMV infection together with the matching HLA type was indicated by public TCR beta signatures.

CDR1 is given as DFQATT and CDR2 as SNEGSKA, both from the germline V gene (reference sequence). The CDR3, cysteine through phenylalanine, is 12 amino acids long. Of all the DNA, just the CDR3 is kept, 36 bases in frame from base 1. V is cut by 3 bases and J by 6 bases, and the space between the germline ends is 11 bases. The paper's findings and limits, for the study overall: The ex vivo response was dominated by HLA-C-restricted CMV-specific TCR beta clonotypes, which also provided the single most frequent clonotype in two of eight donors. Carriers of CMV infection plus the relevant HLA type were discriminated by the cumulative frequency of public TCR beta family members in the study cohort and in an independent approximately 400-donor cohort.

TCRdb records Illumina HiSeq 1500 as the sequencer. Using fastp at Q25 and MiXCR, TCRdb reprocessed the public reads and kept productive beta chains. Duplicate CDR3 protein sequences are folded into a single record with the most common DNA and genes. The sample profile shows roughly 990,000 distinct CDR3 sequences; about a third of them were found once. Clones ranked in the top ten supply 13% of the sample. According to the study, the label for this sample's treatment or condition signals: in vitro stimulation with specific CMV peptide epitopes to enrich CMV-specific T cells. Details on this clonotype: Its cognate antigen has yet to be identified. Per-base quality was not reported, and no clone a single base away is much larger than it.

The sample in question was cultured CD8+ T cells from PBMCs, obtained from culture after CMV antigen stimulation. The sequence was obtained from a human donor in good health (CMV status not recorded). Some clones in this sample may be carry-over from other donors' samples. The sequence links TRBV20-1 to TRBJ1-1, with TRBD1 as a weak D call on 5 bases. The bases are TGCAGTGCTAGGGAGGGGAGTGCTGAAGCTTTCTTT. It is translated as CSAREGSAEAFF.